Listed below are T cell receptor beta chains from one sample, sequenced in a study of OX40 agonist ivuxolimab in advanced cancers. Method: immunoSEQ multiplex PCR; TCRdb's copy keeps in-frame clones and lacks some. This sample yields around 10,000 clones, of which around 78% are seen a single time; 22% belongs to the top ten. The starting material was CD4+ or CD8+ T cells sorted from blood, obtained in a trial of the OX40 agonist ivuxolimab. All receptors come from an adult with an advanced solid tumor such as melanoma, head and neck, liver or kidney cancer. Each CDR3 is given with its conserved first and last residue. A D gene is named only where the DNA matches it firmly. Some rows have no size entry. The others give once, few or many, or a class for an expanded clone.

TRBJ2-1,11,TRBV30,-,-,CAWSTRGHQFF,TGTGCCTGGAGTACCCGGGGACACCAGTTCTTC
TRBJ1-2,14,TRBV29-1,few,-,CSVESGVVDYGYTF,TGCAGCGTTGAATCTGGGGTGGTTGACTATGGCTACACCTTC
TRBJ1-3,14,TRBV6-5,-,-,CASSESSSGNTIYF,TGTGCCAGCAGTGAATCGTCGTCTGGAAACACCATATATTTT
TRBJ2-1,17,TRBV7-8,few,TRBD2,CASSAGLAVSSYNEQFF,TGTGCCAGCAGCGCGGGACTAGCGGTTAGCTCCTACAATGAGCAGTTCTTC
TRBJ2-3,15,TRBV5-4,-,TRBD2,CASSRRESSTDTQYF,TGTGCCAGCAGCCGGCGGGAGTCTAGCACAGATACGCAGTATTTT
TRBJ2-7,16,TRBV9,-,-,CASSVDGGGLSYEQYF,TGTGCCAGCAGCGTAGACGGGGGCGGGCTGTCCTACGAGCAGTACTTC
TRBJ1-6,19,TRBV7-2,-,TRBD1,CASSLGAPLGGTANSPLHF,TGTGCCAGCAGCTTAGGGGCCCCCCTCGGAGGGACAGCCAATTCACCCCTCCACTTT
TRBJ1-4,14,TRBV4-3,-,-,CASSQETVGEKLFF,TGCGCCAGCAGCCAAGAGACGGTGGGTGAAAAACTGTTTTTT
TRBJ1-6,14,TRBV7-9,-,-,CASSLGGGSSPLHF,TGTGCCAGCAGCTTAGGCGGGGGCAGTTCACCCCTCCACTTT
TRBJ2-7,14,TRBV9,-,-,CASSPQLSSYEQYF,TGTGCCAGCAGCCCCCAGTTGAGCTCATACGAGCAGTACTTC
TRBJ1-5,13,TRBV2,once,-,CASVWESNQPQHF,TGTGCCAGCGTCTGGGAGAGCAATCAGCCCCAGCATTTT
TRBJ2-5,17,TRBV5-1,-,TRBD1,CASSLGTMTGAGETQYF,TGCGCCAGCAGCTTGGGTACGATGACAGGGGCCGGAGAGACCCAGTACTTC
TRBJ1-1,13,TRBV7-9,-,TRBD1,CASRGQGNAEAFF,TGTGCCAGCCGTGGACAGGGGAACGCTGAAGCTTTCTTT
TRBJ1-4,12,TRBV28,-,-,CASSPPRGKLFF,TGTGCCAGCAGTCCCCCAAGGGGAAAACTGTTTTTT
TRBJ1-5,15,TRBV7-8,-,TRBD1,CASSYTGEADQPQHF,TGTGCCAGCAGCTATACAGGGGAGGCAGATCAGCCCCAGCATTTT
TRBJ1-2,12,TRBV28,-,-,CASSLSYYGYTF,TGTGCCAGCAGTTTATCGTACTATGGCTACACCTTC
TRBJ2-7,18,TRBV7-8,-,TRBD2,CASSAHRVAGGLSYEQYF,TGTGCCAGCAGCGCCCACCGTGTAGCGGGGGGCCTCTCCTACGAGCAGTACTTC
TRBJ2-7,16,TRBV4-1,-,-,CASSQVSTDGKYEQYF,TGCGCCAGCAGCCAAGTGTCTACAGACGGAAAGTACGAGCAGTACTTC
TRBJ1-1,12,TRBV7-9,few,-,CASNHQNTEAFF,TGTGCCAGCAACCATCAAAACACTGAAGCTTTCTTT
TRBJ1-1,13,TRBV11-3,-,-,CASSFAGSSEAFF,TGTGCCAGCAGCTTCGCGGGGTCGAGTGAAGCTTTCTTT
TRBJ2-3,15,TRBV6-5,-,-,CASSYSTGRTDTQYF,TGTGCCAGCAGTTACTCGACCGGCCGCACAGATACGCAGTATTTT
TRBJ2-3,13,TRBV5-5,-,-,CASSSETGDTQYF,TGTGCCAGCAGCTCGGAAACCGGAGATACGCAGTATTTT
TRBJ2-7,15,TRBV11-2,-,TRBD1,CASSSNRGLYGEQYF,TGTGCCAGCAGCTCTAACAGGGGCCTCTACGGCGAGCAGTACTTC
TRBJ2-1,13,TRBV2,-,TRBD2,CATSSGGSNEQFF,TGTGCCACCTCTAGCGGGGGGAGTAATGAGCAGTTCTTC
TRBJ2-7,15,TRBV7-2,few,TRBD1,CASSFGTGVLYEQYF,TGTGCCAGCAGCTTCGGGACAGGGGTCCTCTACGAGCAGTACTTC
TRBJ1-6,14,TRBV19,-,-,CASRGASYNSPLHF,TGTGCCAGTAGGGGGGCTTCCTATAATTCACCCCTCCACTTT
TRBJ1-1,13,TRBV7-9,-,-,CASSFEGNTEAFF,TGTGCCAGCAGCTTCGAGGGGAACACTGAAGCTTTCTTT
TRBJ2-3,16,TRBV13,-,-,CASSGGSDTLTDTQYF,TGTGCCAGCAGCGGGGGTTCGGACACCCTCACAGATACGCAGTATTTT
TRBJ2-7,15,TRBV6-5,-,TRBD1,CASRTTGGGNYEQYF,TGTGCCAGCAGAACAACAGGGGGCGGAAACTACGAGCAGTACTTC
TRBJ2-7,14,TRBV7-6,-,-,CASSSGAGAYEQYF,TGTGCCAGCAGCTCTGGCGCAGGGGCCTACGAGCAGTACTTC
TRBJ1-4,13,TRBV14,-,-,CASCGLIGEKLFF,TGTGCCAGCTGCGGTTTGATCGGAGAAAAACTGTTTTTT
TRBJ1-1,13,TRBV5-1,-,-,CASSLGMNTEAFF,TGCGCCAGCAGCTTGGGTATGAACACTGAAGCTTTCTTT
TRBJ2-7,16,TRBV9,-,TRBD1,CASSPGDRESPYEQYF,TGTGCCAGCAGCCCGGGGGACAGGGAGAGCCCCTACGAGCAGTACTTC